This entry lists 21 T cell receptor beta chains sequenced from one sample in a study of T cells in Graves' hyperthyroidism and ophthalmopathy. RNA transcripts yielded amplified TCR beta CDR3 regions. Researchers ran a first-round RT-PCR on the TCR CDR3 using the HTBI primer set. MiXCR, applied by TCRdb to the multiplex PCR reads, yields one record per CDR3 protein. The sample consists of fewer than 700,000 distinct CDR3 sequences, more than 15% of them appearing once. The specimen was blood. These receptors came from a young woman with Graves' ophthalmopathy.

This clonotype was counted ten times or more. The chain is built from TRBV3-1 and TRBJ1-5; D not certain. The CDR3 has 13 amino acids. V gave up 0 bases and J gave up 6 bases, with 6 bases separating them. Germline CDR1 is LGHDT and CDR2 is YNNKEL (reference sequence). CDR3 protein: CASSQDRAQPQHF. The CDR3 DNA reads TGTGCCAGCAGCCAAGATCGGGCTCAGCCCCAGCATTTT. Full variable domain (rest looked up from reference TRBV3-1 and TRBJ1-5): DTAVSQTPKYLVTQMGNDKSIKCEQNLGHDTMYWYKQDSKKFLKIMFSYNNKELIINETVPNRFSPKSPDKAHLNLHINSLELGDSAVYFCASSQDRAQPQHFGDGTRLSIL.

This clonotype was detected many times. The J gene is TRBJ1-4, the V gene TRBV6-2 or TRBV6-3; weak D call: TRBD1 (5 bases). The CDR3 spans 14 residues. The germline CDR1 and CDR2 sequences are MNHEY and SVGEGT. Between the trimmed V and J ends, which lost 7 bases and 8 bases, there was a span of 17 bases. This CDR3 is CASTMGLSGEKLFF. Written as DNA, the CDR3 is TGTGCCAGCACCATGGGACTGTCGGGAGAAAAACTGTTTTTT.

This sequence joins TRBV27 and TRBJ1-5; D is unclear. Trimming left V 4 bases short and J 7 bases short, with 11 bases between. Germline V gene sequence: CDR1 MNHEY, CDR2 SMNVEV (reference sequence). The CDR3 loop spans 13 amino acids. CDR3 in amino acids: CASSSSVEQPQHF. CDR3 in DNA: TGTGCCAGCAGTTCCTCGGTGGAGCAGCCCCAGCATTTT.

The V gene is TRBV2, the J gene TRBJ2-1; 7 bases agree with TRBD2. The germline CDR1 and CDR2 sequences are SNHLY and FYNNEI. J lost 4 bases, V lost 2 bases, and 8 bases had no gene match. The CDR3 length is 16 residues. The CDR3 sequence is CASSELVGGEYNEQFF. Written as DNA, the CDR3 is TGTGCCAGCAGTGAACTGGTGGGAGGGGAATACAATGAGCAGTTCTTC.

This clonotype was seen at least ten times. The chain employs TRBV2 and TRBJ1-1, with D possibly being TRBD1 (6 bases). V lost 8 bases to trimming and J lost 1 base, with 14 bases between them. The CDR3 loop spans 14 amino acids. Germline V gene data show CDR1 as SNHLY and CDR2 as FYNNEI. CDR3 nucleotide sequence: TGTGCCAGCTCTCGTTGGACAGCGAACACTGAAGCTTTCTTT. This codes for CASSRWTANTEAFF.

The chain links TRBV7-3 to TRBJ2-1; 8 bases map to TRBD2. CDR1 and CDR2 (germline): SGHTA, FQGTGA. The V segment lost 5 bases and the J segment 0 bases; nucleotides outside the gene matches: 12. The CDR3 is made up of 18 amino acids. The CDR3, as DNA: TGTGCCAGCAGCCTACGGGGCATCCTAGCGGGCTCCTACAATGAGCAGTTCTTC. Translating gives CASSLRGILAGSYNEQFF.

This clonotype has ten or more counts. The chain combines TRBV2 with TRBJ2-1; no definite D call. The CDR3 runs to 13 residues. Per the germline V gene, CDR1 is SNHLY and CDR2 is FYNNEI. Trimming took 4 bases from V and 4 from J, leaving 8 bases between them. Here the CDR3 reads CASSAQAYNEQFF. In DNA, the CDR3 is TGTGCCAGCAGTGCTCAGGCGTACAATGAGCAGTTCTTC. The variable domain in full, completed from reference TRBV2 and TRBJ2-1, reads EPEVTQTPSHQVTQMGQEVILRCVPISNHLYFYWYRQILGQKVEFLVSFYNNEISEKSEIFDDQFSVERPDGSNFTLKIRSTKLEDSAMYFCASSAQAYNEQFFGPGTRLTVL.

This clonotype was seen ten or more times. V and J are TRBV2 and TRBJ2-2, with 8 bases identical to TRBD1. The CDR3 consists of 16 residues. The junction had 6 bases not matched to a gene; V was cut back by 6 bases and J by 0 bases. Germline lookup yields CDR1 SNHLY and CDR2 FYNNEI. The CDR3 protein is CASSVTGDANTGELFF. DNA for the CDR3: TGTGCCAGCAGCGTGACAGGGGACGCGAACACCGGGGAGCTGTTTTTT.

The chain is built from TRBV4-1 and TRBJ2-5; tentatively, D is TRBD1 or TRBD2 (5 bases each). The CDR3 is 15 residues long. Per germline, CDR1 MGHRA and CDR2 YSYEKL. V was clipped by 4 bases and J by 5 bases, with 17 bases between them. DNA of the CDR3: TGCGCCAGCAGCCCCTTCTGGGGCGGAGGTGAGACCCAGTACTTC. Its protein is CASSPFWGGGETQYF.

In this sample, this clonotype turned up many times. This chain connects TRBV3-1 to TRBJ2-1; D remains ambiguous. The germline V gene has CDR1 LGHDT and CDR2 YNNKEL (reference sequence). Trimming took 5 bases from V and 4 from J, leaving 15 bases between them. The CDR3 is 15 amino acids. The CDR3 loop is CASSDAADGYNEQFF. DNA for the CDR3: TGTGCCAGCAGCGACGCCGCGGACGGATACAATGAGCAGTTCTTC.

This clonotype was counted at least ten times. The V call is TRBV30, the J call TRBJ1-5, with a tentative D call TRBD1 (5 bases). V lost 3 bases, J lost 3 bases, and 18 bases lay in between. The V gene's germline CDR1 is GTSNPN and CDR2 SVGIG (reference sequence). The CDR3 loop spans 16 amino acids. The CDR3 coding sequence is TGTGCCTGGAGCCGGGGCGGCAGGGACTTCAATCAGCCCCAGCATTTT. The encoded protein is CAWSRGGRDFNQPQHF.

The table lists this clonotype with a few counts. This chain links TRBV4-1 with TRBJ2-7, with 11 bases lining up with TRBD2. The CDR3 has 16 residues. CDR1 is MGHRA and CDR2 is YSYEKL in the germline V gene. J gave up 4 bases and V 0 bases, and 5 bases lay outside the gene matches. Here the CDR3 DNA reads TGCGCCAGCAGCCAAGATCGGCCTAGCGGGGGGTACGAGCAGTACTTC. It encodes CASSQDRPSGGYEQYF.

The V gene is TRBV6-1, the J gene TRBJ2-3; D is possibly TRBD1 or TRBD2 (6 bases each). CDR3 length equals 15 residues. From germline, CDR1 is MNHNS and CDR2 SASEGT. V lost 6 bases to trimming and J lost 7 bases, with 20 bases between them. The CDR3 DNA follows: TGTGCCAGCAGCCTACTAGATGCGGGACAAAATACGCAGTATTTT. This encodes CASSLLDAGQNTQYF.

The chain couples TRBV30 to TRBJ1-2, with D uncertain. Between the trimmed V and J ends, which lost 2 bases and 4 bases, there was a span of 8 bases. The germline V gene encodes CDR1 GTSNPN and CDR2 SVGIG (reference sequence). CDR3 length equals 12 residues. The CDR3 spells CAWSPKSYGYTF. CDR3 bases: TGTGCCTGGAGTCCGAAATCCTATGGCTACACCTTC.

V gene TRBV7-2 combines with J gene TRBJ2-3; D is perhaps TRBD2 (6 bases). Germline CDR1 and CDR2: SGHTA and FQGNSA. The length of the CDR3 is 16 residues. V shed 4 bases and J shed 5 bases, with 19 bases lying between them. The CDR3 DNA reads TGTGCCAGCAGCTCACCAGATCGGGGGTCCATAGATACGCAGTATTTT. Its protein is CASSSPDRGSIDTQYF. Looking up the rest from reference TRBV7-2 and TRBJ2-3 gives the full variable domain: GAGVSQSPSNKVTEKGKDVELRCDPISGHTALYWYRQSLGQGLEFLIYFQGNSAPDKSGLPSDRFSAERTGGSVSTLTIQRTQQEDSAVYLCASSSPDRGSIDTQYFGPGTRLTVL.

The V and J genes are TRBV6-1 and TRBJ2-7, with 9 bases aligning to TRBD2. This CDR3 is 14 amino acids long. Germline V gene sequence: CDR1 MNHNS, CDR2 SASEGT. Trimming took 6 bases from V and 3 from J; bases not matched to a gene: 6. CDR3 in amino acids: CASSLSGSIYEQYF. As DNA, the CDR3 is TGTGCCAGCAGCCTTAGCGGGAGTATCTACGAGCAGTACTTC.

In this sample, this clonotype turned up many times. The V call is TRBV7-2, the J call TRBJ2-3, with D perhaps matching TRBD2 (6 bases). The germline gives CDR1 SGHTA, CDR2 FQGNSA. V lost 5 bases to trimming and J lost 6 bases, with 15 bases between them. The CDR3 runs to 14 residues. The CDR3: CASSLGTSGDTQYF. CDR3 bases: TGTGCCAGCAGCCTCGGGACTTCTGGGGATACGCAGTATTTT.

In its sample, this clonotype was seen a few times. The V call is TRBV6-1, the J call TRBJ1-5, with TRBD1 identical over 7 bases. CDR3 length equals 15 residues. V trimming: 5 bases; J trimming: 2 bases; junction bases outside the gene matches: 6. CDR1 and CDR2 from the germline V gene are MNHNS and SASEGT. The CDR3 DNA is TGTGCCAGCAGTCCATACGGGACAGGCAATCAGCCCCAGCATTTT. This sequence encodes CASSPYGTGNQPQHF.

This clonotype was observed at least ten times. This chain connects TRBV7-9 to TRBJ2-7; no firm D call. Germline CDR1 and CDR2: SEHNR and FQNEAQ (reference sequence). V was clipped by 5 bases and J by 0 bases, with 14 bases between them. There are 15 residues in the CDR3. The CDR3 loop is CASSPRQWSSYEQYF. Here the CDR3 DNA reads TGTGCCAGCAGCCCTAGGCAGTGGAGCTCCTACGAGCAGTACTTC.

This clonotype was seen a few times. The chain links TRBV4-2 to TRBJ1-1; D gene uncertain. CDR3 length: 13 amino acids. Germline V lookup: CDR1 LGHNA, CDR2 YNFKEQ. Trimming took off 3 bases at V and 1 base at J, with 6 bases between the two ends. Here the CDR3 reads CASSQEQNTEAFF. CDR3 bases: TGTGCCAGCAGCCAGGAGCAGAACACTGAAGCTTTCTTT.

This clonotype was counted only a few times. The J gene is TRBJ1-1, the V gene TRBV28, with 8 bases lining up with TRBD1. CDR1 and CDR2 from the germline V gene are MDHEN and SYDVKM. The CDR3 has 14 amino acids. V gave up 3 bases and J gave up 11 bases; unmatched junction bases: 11. In nucleotides, the CDR3 is TGTGCCAGCAGTTTGACAGGGGAGGCGCGTGCGGCTTTCTTT. Its translation is CASSLTGEARAAFF.